These 10 T cell receptor beta chains share one sample of origin, sequenced in a study of T cells in Graves' hyperthyroidism and ophthalmopathy. RNA transcripts served as the template for amplifying TCR beta CDR3 regions. When the TCR CDR3 underwent first-round RT-PCR, the HTBI primer set was used. TCRdb reprocessed the multiplex PCR reads via MiXCR and lists one record per CDR3 protein. Of 300,000 to 450,000 distinct CDR3 sequences listed, 18% are singletons. The specimen was blood. These receptor sequences come from a woman aged 40-49 years with Graves' ophthalmopathy.

The sample holds many counts of this clonotype. The chain is built from TRBV9 and TRBJ2-2; 11 nucleotides align to TRBD2. This CDR3 has 15 amino acids. CDR1 is SGDLS, CDR2 YYNGEE, per germline. After removal of 3 bases from V and 3 bases from J, the junction contained 1 base not matched to a gene. The CDR3 DNA reads TGTGCCAGCAGCGGGACTAGCGGGTACACCGGGGAGCTGTTTTTT. Translating it yields CASSGTSGYTGELFF.

The rearrangement links TRBV20-1 to TRBJ1-1, with D unclear. The CDR3 loop spans 13 amino acids. Germline V gives CDR1 DFQATT, CDR2 SNEGSKA (reference sequence). V was shortened by 5 bases and J by 4 bases, with 14 bases between the two germline ends. The CDR3 is CSAPGRKGTEAFF. CDR3 bases: TGCAGTGCTCCCGGACGGAAGGGCACTGAAGCTTTCTTT.

Many counts were recorded for this clonotype. This rearrangement joins TRBV27 to TRBJ1-5; TRBD1 matches 7 bases. With V trimmed by 3 bases and J by 3 bases, 2 bases remained unmatched. The germline V gene encodes CDR1 MNHEY and CDR2 SMNVEV (reference sequence). The CDR3 is 14 residues long. The CDR3 DNA follows: TGTGCCAGCAGTTTGACAGGGACCAATCAGCCCCAGCATTTT. It translates to CASSLTGTNQPQHF.

This clonotype was seen repeatedly, ten times or more. The J gene is TRBJ2-4, the V gene TRBV12-3 or TRBV12-4, with a weak D call TRBD1 (6 bases). This CDR3 has 15 amino acids. V lost 4 bases and J 4 bases, leaving 14 bases between the germline ends. The CDR3 sequence is CASSWGQGIKNIQYF. Here the CDR3 DNA reads TGTGCCAGCAGTTGGGGGCAGGGGATTAAAAACATTCAGTACTTC.

This clonotype showed up many times. This chain uses TRBV7-6 with TRBJ1-2, with TRBD1 matching 7 bases. CDR1 is SGHVS, CDR2 FNYEAQ, per germline. V lost 3 bases, J lost 3 bases, and 10 bases stayed unmatched. This CDR3 is 16 amino acids long. DNA of the CDR3: TGTGCCAGCAGCTTTGGGACAGATGAACACTACTATGGCTACACCTTC. This codes for CASSFGTDEHYYGYTF.

The chain recombines TRBV19 with TRBJ2-3; TRBD1 or TRBD2 may be the D gene (6 bases each). The V gene lost 2 bases and the J gene lost 4 bases, with 10 bases spanning the gap. Germline V gene data show CDR1 as LNHDA and CDR2 as SQIVND (reference sequence). CDR3 length: 14 amino acids. CDR3 in amino acids: CASSISGGPDTQYF. The CDR3 DNA follows: TGTGCCAGTAGTATAAGTGGGGGGCCAGATACGCAGTATTTT.

This clonotype was seen at least ten times. Compared with germline, one end of the junction differs, possibly owing to a read error. V is TRBV28 and J is TRBJ1-5; the match to TRBD1 covers 9 bases. The germline V gene encodes CDR1 MDHEN and CDR2 SYDVKM. The length of the CDR3 is 15 residues. CDR3 in amino acids: CASTLGTGSNQPQHF. In DNA form, the CDR3 reads TGTGCCAGCACTTTAGGGACAGGGAGCAATCAGCCCCAGCATTTT.

This sequence joins TRBV24-1 and TRBJ2-2; 11 bases map to TRBD1. Trimming at V came to 4 bases and at J to 6 bases, leaving 6 bases not matched to a gene. Germline CDR1 reads KGHDR; CDR2 reads SFDVKD. The CDR3 is made up of 16 amino acids. CDR3 sequence (DNA): TGTGCCACCAGTGACCCTCCGGGACAGGGGGCCGGGGAGCTGTTTTTT. Amino acids: CATSDPPGQGAGELFF.

Ten or more counts support this clonotype. One base away lies a much larger clone, so this may be a sequencing read error. V gene TRBV12-3 or TRBV12-4 combines with J gene TRBJ1-2; 7 positions match TRBD1. The CDR3 is 14 residues long. CDR3 region: CAGSWDSSTYGYTF. In DNA form, the CDR3 reads TGTGCCGGCAGTTGGGACAGCTCGACCTATGGCTACACCTTC.

This clonotype was recorded many times. The gene calls are TRBV30 and TRBJ1-2; TRBD1 might be the D (6 bases). V was clipped by 4 bases and J by 4 bases, with 13 bases between them. The CDR3 length is 13 residues. The V gene's germline CDR1 is GTSNPN and CDR2 SVGIG (reference sequence). DNA of the CDR3: TGTGCCTGGAACAACAGGGAGTCCTATGGCTACACCTTC. Translated, it gives CAWNNRESYGYTF.